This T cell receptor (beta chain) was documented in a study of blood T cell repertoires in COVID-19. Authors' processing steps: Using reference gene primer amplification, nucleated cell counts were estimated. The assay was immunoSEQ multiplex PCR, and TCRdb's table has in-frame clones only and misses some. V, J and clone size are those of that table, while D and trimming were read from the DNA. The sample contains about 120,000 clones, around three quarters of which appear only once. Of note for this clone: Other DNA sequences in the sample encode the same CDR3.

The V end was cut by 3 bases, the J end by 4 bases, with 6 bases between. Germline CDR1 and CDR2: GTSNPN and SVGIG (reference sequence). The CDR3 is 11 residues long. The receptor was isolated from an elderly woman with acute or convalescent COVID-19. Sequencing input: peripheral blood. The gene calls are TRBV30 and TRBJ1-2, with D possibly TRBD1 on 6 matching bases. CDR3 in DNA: TGTGCCTGGAGCAGGGGCTATGGCTACACCTTC. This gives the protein CAWSRGYGYTF.